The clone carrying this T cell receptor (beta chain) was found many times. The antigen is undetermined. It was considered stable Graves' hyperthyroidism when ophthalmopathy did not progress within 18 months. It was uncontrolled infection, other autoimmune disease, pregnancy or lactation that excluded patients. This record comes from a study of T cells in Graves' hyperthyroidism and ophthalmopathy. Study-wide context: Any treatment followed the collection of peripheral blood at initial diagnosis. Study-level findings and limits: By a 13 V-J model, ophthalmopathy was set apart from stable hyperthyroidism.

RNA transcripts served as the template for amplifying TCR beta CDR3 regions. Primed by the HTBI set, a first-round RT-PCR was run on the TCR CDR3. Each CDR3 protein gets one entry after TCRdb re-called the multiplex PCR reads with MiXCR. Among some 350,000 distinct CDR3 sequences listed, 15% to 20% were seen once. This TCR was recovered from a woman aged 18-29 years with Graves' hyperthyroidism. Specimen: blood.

DNA of the CDR3: TGTGCCAGCAGCCCCGGCGGCGGGGACAACTATGGCTACACCTTC. This encodes CASSPGGGDNYGYTF. The chain uses TRBV7-3 and TRBJ1-2, with D possibly being TRBD1 (5 bases). Germline-derived CDR1 and CDR2 are SGHTA and FQGTGA. V lost 5 bases and J 2 bases, leaving 15 bases between the germline ends. This CDR3 is built from 15 residues. The full variable domain, completed using reference TRBV7-3 and TRBJ1-2, is GAGVSQTPSNKVTEKGKYVELRCDPISGHTALYWYRQSLGQGPEFLIYFQGTGAADDSGLPNDRFFAVRPEGSVSTLKIQRTERGDSAVYLCASSPGGGDNYGYTFGSGTRLTVV.